Presented here are 5 T cell receptor beta chains from one specimen sequenced in a study of T cell responses to AZD1222 COVID-19 vaccine. Here immunoSEQ multiplex PCR was the method, and the copy in TCRdb shows in-frame clones only, minus some. The sample contains roughly 150,000 clones, roughly nine tenths of which appear only once. Sequencing was performed on peripheral blood, taken on day 0 of AZD1222 vaccination. The receptors shown here come from an adult in good health.

This chain links TRBV24-1 with TRBJ1-2; 7 positions match TRBD1. CDR3 length: 16 residues. Germline CDR1 is KGHDR and CDR2 is SFDVKD. With 4 bases clipped from V and 1 base from J, the junction kept 8 bases outside the gene matches. The CDR3 spells CATSDRTRQGNYGYTF. The CDR3, as DNA: TGTGCCACCAGTGACCGCACAAGACAGGGTAACTATGGCTACACCTTC.

The gene calls are TRBV27 and TRBJ2-1; D uncertain. This CDR3 has 14 amino acids. Germline CDR1 reads MNHEY; CDR2 reads SMNVEV (reference sequence). Trimming shortened V by 6 bases and J by 5 bases, and 14 bases separated the two germline ends. CDR3 region: CASRLTQKNNEQFF. The CDR3 region has the DNA TGTGCCAGCAGACTAACCCAAAAAAACAATGAGCAGTTCTTC.

The chain combines TRBV13 with TRBJ2-2; 14 nucleotides agree with TRBD2. Germline CDR1 and CDR2: PRHDT and FYEKMQ (reference sequence). The CDR3 totals 20 residues. V trimming: 5 bases; J trimming: 0 bases; junction bases outside the gene matches: 11. CDR3 in DNA: TGTGCCAGCAGCCACGGACTAGCGGGGGGTAGGAAGCCGAACACCGGGGAGCTGTTTTTT. Encoded protein: CASSHGLAGGRKPNTGELFF.

The chain joins TRBV28 to TRBJ2-1; D is perhaps TRBD2 (7 bases). Germline V CDR1 and CDR2: MDHEN, SYDVKM. The CDR3 runs 17 residues. V lost 1 base, J lost 1 base, and 14 bases lay in between. CDR3 DNA sequence: TGTGCCAGCAGTTTATTCCAGGGGAGGGTGTCCTACAATGAGCAGTTCTTC. Its protein product is CASSLFQGRVSYNEQFF.

This chain links TRBV2 with TRBJ2-7; possible D gene TRBD1, 6 bases. The CDR3 loop spans 15 amino acids. Germline lookup yields CDR1 SNHLY and CDR2 FYNNEI. V was trimmed by 3 bases and J by 0 bases, leaving 12 bases between them. The CDR3 spells CASSDEQGVSYEQYV. Written as DNA, the CDR3 is TGTGCCAGCAGTGACGAACAGGGAGTCTCCTACGAGCAGTACGTC.